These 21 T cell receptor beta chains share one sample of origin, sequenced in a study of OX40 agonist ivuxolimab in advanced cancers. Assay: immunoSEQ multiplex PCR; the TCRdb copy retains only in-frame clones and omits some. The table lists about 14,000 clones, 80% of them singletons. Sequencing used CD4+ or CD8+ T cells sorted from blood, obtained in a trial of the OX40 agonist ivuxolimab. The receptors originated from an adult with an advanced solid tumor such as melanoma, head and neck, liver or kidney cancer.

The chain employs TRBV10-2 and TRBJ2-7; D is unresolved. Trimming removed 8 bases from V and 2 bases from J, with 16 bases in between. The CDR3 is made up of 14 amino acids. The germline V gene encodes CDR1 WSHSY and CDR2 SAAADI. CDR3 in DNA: TGCGCCAGCCAGCCCATTTCCGGCCCCTACGAGCAGTACTTC. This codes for CASQPISGPYEQYF.

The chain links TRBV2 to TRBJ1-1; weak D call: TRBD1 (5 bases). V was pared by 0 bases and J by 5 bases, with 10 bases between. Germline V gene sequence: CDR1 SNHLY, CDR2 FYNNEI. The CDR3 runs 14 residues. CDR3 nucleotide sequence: TGTGCCAGCAGTGAAGCGGCAGGGTGGACTGAAGCTTTCTTT. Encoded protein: CASSEAAGWTEAFF.

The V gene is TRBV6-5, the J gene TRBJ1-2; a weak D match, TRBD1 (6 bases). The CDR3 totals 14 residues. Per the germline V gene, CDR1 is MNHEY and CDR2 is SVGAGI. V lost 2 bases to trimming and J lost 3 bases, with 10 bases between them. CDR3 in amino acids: CASSYGGRDYGYTF. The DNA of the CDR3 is TGTGCCAGCAGTTACGGGGGGCGCGACTATGGCTACACCTTC.

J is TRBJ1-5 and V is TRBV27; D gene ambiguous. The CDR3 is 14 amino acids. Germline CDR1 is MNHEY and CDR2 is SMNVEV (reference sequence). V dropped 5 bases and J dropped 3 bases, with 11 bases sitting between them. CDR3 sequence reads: CASSITRANQPQHF. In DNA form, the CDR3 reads TGTGCCAGCAGTATTACACGGGCCAATCAGCCCCAGCATTTT.

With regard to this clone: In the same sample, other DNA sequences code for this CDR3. As DNA, the CDR3 is TGCGCCAGCAGCTACGGAGAAAAACTGTTTTTT. Protein product: CASSYGEKLFF. This chain links TRBV5-1 with TRBJ1-4; D is ambiguous. The CDR3 consists of 11 residues. From germline, CDR1 is SGHRS and CDR2 YFSETQ. Trimming stripped 3 bases from V and 8 bases from J, with 5 bases between.

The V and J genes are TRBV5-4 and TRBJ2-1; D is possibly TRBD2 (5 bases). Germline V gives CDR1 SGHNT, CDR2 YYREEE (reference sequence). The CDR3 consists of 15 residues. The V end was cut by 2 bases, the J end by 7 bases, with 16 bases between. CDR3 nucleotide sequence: TGTGCCAGCAGCTTTGGTATCCCCACGGGGAATGAGCAGTTCTTC. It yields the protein CASSFGIPTGNEQFF.

CDR3 coding DNA: TGCGCCAGCAGCTTGGGCGGAGCTAACTATGGCTACACCTTC. It encodes CASSLGGANYGYTF. This rearrangement joins TRBV5-1 to TRBJ1-2; no firm D call. V lost 0 bases, J lost 0 bases, and 6 bases lay in between. Per the germline V gene, CDR1 is SGHRS and CDR2 is YFSETQ. CDR3 length: 14 amino acids.

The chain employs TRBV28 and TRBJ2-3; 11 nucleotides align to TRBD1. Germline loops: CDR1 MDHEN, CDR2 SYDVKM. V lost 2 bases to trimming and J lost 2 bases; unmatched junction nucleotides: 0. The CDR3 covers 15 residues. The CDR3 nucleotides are TGTGCCAGCAGTTTAGGACAGGGGGCCACAGATACGCAGTATTTT. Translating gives CASSLGQGATDTQYF.

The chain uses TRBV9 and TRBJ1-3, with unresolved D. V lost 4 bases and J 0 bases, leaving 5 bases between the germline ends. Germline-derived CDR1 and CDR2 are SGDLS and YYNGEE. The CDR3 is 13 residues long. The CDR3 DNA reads TGTGCCAGCAGCCCCAACTCTGGAAACACCATATATTTT. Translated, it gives CASSPNSGNTIYF.

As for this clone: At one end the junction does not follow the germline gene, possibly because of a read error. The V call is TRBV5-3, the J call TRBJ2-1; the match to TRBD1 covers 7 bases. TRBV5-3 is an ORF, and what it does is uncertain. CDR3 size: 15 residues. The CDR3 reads CASSLGDRAYNEQFF. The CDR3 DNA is TGTGCCAGCAGCTTAGGCGACAGGGCCTACAATGAGCAGTTCTTC.

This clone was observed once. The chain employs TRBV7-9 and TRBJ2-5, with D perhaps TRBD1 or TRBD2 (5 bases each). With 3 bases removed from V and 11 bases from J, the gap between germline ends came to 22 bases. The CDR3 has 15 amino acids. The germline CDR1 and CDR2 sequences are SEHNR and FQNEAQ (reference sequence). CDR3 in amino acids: CASSFMPAVEGEQYF. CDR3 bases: TGTGCCAGCAGCTTTATGCCGGCGGTTGAAGGGGAGCAGTACTTC.

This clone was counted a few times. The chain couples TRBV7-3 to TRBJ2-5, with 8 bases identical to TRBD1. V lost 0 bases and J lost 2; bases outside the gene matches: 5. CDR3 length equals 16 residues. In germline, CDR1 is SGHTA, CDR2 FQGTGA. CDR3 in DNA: TGTGCCAGCAGCTTAACCGGGACAGGAGAACAAGAGACCCAGTACTTC. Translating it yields CASSLTGTGEQETQYF.

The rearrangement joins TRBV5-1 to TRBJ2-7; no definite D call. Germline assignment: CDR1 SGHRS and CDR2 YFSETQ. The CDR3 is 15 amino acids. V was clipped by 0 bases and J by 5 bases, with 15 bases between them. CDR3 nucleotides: TGCGCCAGCAGCTTGGCCGCCAGGATCGTAGACGAGCAGTACTTC. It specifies CASSLAARIVDEQYF.

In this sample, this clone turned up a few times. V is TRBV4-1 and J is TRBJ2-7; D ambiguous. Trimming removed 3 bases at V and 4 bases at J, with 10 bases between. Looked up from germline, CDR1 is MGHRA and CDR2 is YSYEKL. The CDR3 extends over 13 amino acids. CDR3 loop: CASSHVGQYEQYF. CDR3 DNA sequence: TGCGCCAGCAGCCACGTGGGCCAGTACGAGCAGTACTTC.

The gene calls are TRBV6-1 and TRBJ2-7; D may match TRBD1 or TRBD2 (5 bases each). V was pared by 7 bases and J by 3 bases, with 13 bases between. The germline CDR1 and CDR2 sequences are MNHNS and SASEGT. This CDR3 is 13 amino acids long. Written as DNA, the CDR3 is TGTGCCAGCAATCTCCGGGACGGCTACGAGCAGTACTTC. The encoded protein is CASNLRDGYEQYF.

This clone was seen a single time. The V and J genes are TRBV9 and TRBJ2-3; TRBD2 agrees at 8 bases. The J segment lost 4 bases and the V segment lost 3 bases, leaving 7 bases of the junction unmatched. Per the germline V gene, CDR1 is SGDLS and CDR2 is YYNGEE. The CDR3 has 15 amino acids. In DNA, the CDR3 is TGTGCCAGCAGCGCCGGGACTAGTTGGTCAGATACGCAGTATTTT. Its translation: CASSAGTSWSDTQYF. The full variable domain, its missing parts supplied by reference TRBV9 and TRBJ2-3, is DSGVTQTPKHLITATGQRVTLRCSPRSGDLSVYWYQQSLDQGLQFLIQYYNGEERAKGNILERFSAQQFPDLHSELNLSSLELGDSALYFCASSAGTSWSDTQYFGPGTRLTVL.

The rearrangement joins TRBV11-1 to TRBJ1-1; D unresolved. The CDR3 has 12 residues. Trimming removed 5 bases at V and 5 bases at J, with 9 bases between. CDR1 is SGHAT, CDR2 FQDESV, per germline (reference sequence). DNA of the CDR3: TGTGCCAGCAGCAGCGGGGTAACTGAAGCTTTCTTT. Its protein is CASSSGVTEAFF.

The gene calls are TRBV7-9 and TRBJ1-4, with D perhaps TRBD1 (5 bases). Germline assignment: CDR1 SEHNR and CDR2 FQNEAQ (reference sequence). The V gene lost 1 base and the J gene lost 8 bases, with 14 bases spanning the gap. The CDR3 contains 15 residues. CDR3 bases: TGTGCCAGCAGCTTAGATGGGGGAAGTCACGAAAAACTGTTTTTT. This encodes CASSLDGGSHEKLFF.

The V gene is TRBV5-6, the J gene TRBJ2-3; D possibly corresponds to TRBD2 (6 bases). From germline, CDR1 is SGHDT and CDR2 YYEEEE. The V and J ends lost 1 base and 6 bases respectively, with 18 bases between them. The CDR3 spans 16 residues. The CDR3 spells CASSLHGSEVGDTQYF. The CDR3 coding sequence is TGTGCCAGCAGCTTGCACGGGAGCGAGGTCGGGGATACGCAGTATTTT.

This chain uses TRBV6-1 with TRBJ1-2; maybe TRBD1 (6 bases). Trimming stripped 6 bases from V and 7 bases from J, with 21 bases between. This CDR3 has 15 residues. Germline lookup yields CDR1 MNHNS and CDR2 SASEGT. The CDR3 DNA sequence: TGTGCCAGCAGCGGGGTGGACAGCCTGTTGGGTGGCTACACCTTC. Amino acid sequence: CASSGVDSLLGGYTF.

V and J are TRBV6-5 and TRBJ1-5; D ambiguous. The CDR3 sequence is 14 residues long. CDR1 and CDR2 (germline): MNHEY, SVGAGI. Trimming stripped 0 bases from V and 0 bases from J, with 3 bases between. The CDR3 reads CASSYSNSNQPQHF. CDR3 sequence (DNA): TGTGCCAGCAGTTACTCGAATAGCAATCAGCCCCAGCATTTT.